This record looks at one T cell receptor beta chain sequence and its context. Its antigen remains unidentified. This entry is derived from a study of cytomegalovirus exposure and HLA in healthy donors. About the research overall: A data release that came early held 80 million or so unique TCRs from HLA-typed donors.

Healthy bone marrow donors made up the donors. Germline V gives CDR1 MNHNY, CDR2 SVGAGI (reference sequence). This CDR3 comprises 15 residues. The ends lost 5 bases at V and 4 bases at J; junction bases unmatched: 7. With 60 Vbeta and 13 Jbeta primers, the PCR was carried out. The protocol was immunoSEQ multiplex PCR, while the TCRdb copy is restricted to in-frame clones and leaves out a portion. Among roughly 190,000 clones listed, around 85% were seen once. Study-wide points: It emerged from a later analysis that several of the most significant clusters appeared to be linked to common viral pathogens. The study listed around 150 cytomegalovirus-associated TCR beta chains.

The V gene is TRBV6-6, the J gene TRBJ2-2; TRBD1 aligns across 7 bases. The sample consisted of PBMCs. The clonotype comes from a middle-aged man in good health and CMV-seronegative. CDR3: CASSHGTVGTGELFF. The CDR3 DNA reads TGTGCCAGCAGTCACGGGACAGTCGGCACCGGGGAGCTGTTTTTT.